This is a list of T cell receptor beta chains from one sample in a study of T cell changes during pregnancy in multiple sclerosis. Sequencing was performed with immunoSEQ multiplex PCR; in TCRdb, only in-frame clones are kept and a portion is missing. The data show about 40,000 clones, about 90% seen once. The sample was CD4+ T cells from peripheral blood mononuclear cells, taken before pregnancy. The receptor source for this set is a female donor with multiple sclerosis, enrolled in a pregnancy study. Both conserved end residues are part of each CDR3. Each record gives: V gene, clone size, D gene, J gene, CDR3 protein, CDR3 DNA. D genes are given only for firm matches. Clone size appears in some rows only: once, few, many, or a class for an expanded clone.

V: TRBV6-1
size: -
D: -
J: TRBJ2-5
CDR3: CASSGHRDIQETQYF
DNA: TGTGCCAGCAGTGGCCACCGGGACATACAAGAGACCCAGTACTTC

V: TRBV11-3
size: -
D: -
J: TRBJ2-3
CDR3: CASSFGHATDTQYF
DNA: TGTGCCAGCAGCTTCGGACACGCAACAGATACGCAGTATTTT

V: TRBV28
size: -
D: -
J: TRBJ1-2
CDR3: CAGKTGFSGYTF
DNA: TGTGCCGGGAAAACAGGGTTCTCTGGCTACACCTTC

V: TRBV5-1
size: -
D: TRBD1
J: TRBJ1-3
CDR3: CASGTGVRGNTIYF
DNA: TGCGCCAGCGGGACAGGGGTGCGTGGAAACACCATATATTTT

V: TRBV11-3
size: -
D: -
J: TRBJ2-3
CDR3: CASSLDPFTDTQYF
DNA: TGTGCCAGCAGCTTAGACCCGTTCACAGATACGCAGTATTTT

V: TRBV5-1
size: -
D: TRBD2
J: TRBJ2-3
CDR3: CASSPSVGGASDTQYF
DNA: TGCGCCAGCAGCCCGTCTGTCGGGGGGGCTTCAGATACGCAGTATTTT

V: TRBV10-2
size: -
D: TRBD1
J: TRBJ1-4
CDR3: CASRGTVEKLFF
DNA: TGCGCCAGCCGAGGGACAGTGGAAAAACTGTTTTTT

V: TRBV4-3
size: -
D: -
J: TRBJ1-3
CDR3: CASSLRLGGSSGNTIYF
DNA: TGCGCCAGCAGCCTCCGGTTGGGGGGGAGCTCTGGAAACACCATATATTTT

V: TRBV5-6
size: -
D: -
J: TRBJ2-7
CDR3: CASSWRESSIYEQYF
DNA: TGTGCCAGCAGCTGGAGGGAATCGAGTATCTACGAGCAGTACTTC

V: TRBV10-3
size: -
D: -
J: TRBJ2-5
CDR3: CAISELGETQYF
DNA: TGTGCCATCAGTGAACTGGGCGAGACCCAGTACTTC

V: TRBV18
size: -
D: TRBD1
J: TRBJ1-2
CDR3: CASSPSTGNYGYTF
DNA: TGTGCCAGCTCACCCTCGACAGGGAACTATGGCTACACCTTC

V: TRBV28
size: -
D: TRBD1
J: TRBJ2-7
CDR3: CASSFLRQGRGEQYF
DNA: TGTGCCAGCAGTTTTCTCCGACAGGGACGCGGCGAGCAGTACTTC

V: TRBV6-1
size: -
D: -
J: TRBJ1-2
CDR3: CASGGGAANYGYTF
DNA: TGTGCCAGCGGGGGGGGCGCGGCTAACTATGGCTACACCTTC

V: TRBV2
size: once
D: -
J: TRBJ1-5
CDR3: CASSETAGNQPQHF
DNA: TGTGCCAGCAGTGAAACGGCGGGAAATCAGCCCCAGCATTTT

V: TRBV4-1
size: -
D: -
J: TRBJ2-3
CDR3: CASSRRGQLYTDTQYF
DNA: TGCGCCAGCAGCCGGCGAGGACAACTCTACACAGATACGCAGTATTTT

V: TRBV7-2
size: -
D: -
J: TRBJ2-7
CDR3: CASSYQVHYEQYF
DNA: TGTGCCAGCAGCTACCAGGTCCACTACGAGCAGTACTTC

V: TRBV27
size: -
D: TRBD2
J: TRBJ2-5
CDR3: CASSLAGGQETQYF
DNA: TGTGCCAGCAGTTTAGCGGGGGGGCAAGAGACCCAGTACTTC

V: TRBV2
size: -
D: -
J: TRBJ1-1
CDR3: CASRSGLKNTEAFF
DNA: TGTGCCAGCCGGTCGGGACTCAAGAACACTGAAGCTTTCTTT

V: TRBV18
size: -
D: -
J: TRBJ1-2
CDR3: CASSPLEGADGYTF
DNA: TGTGCCAGCTCACCTTTGGAGGGCGCGGATGGCTACACCTTC

V: TRBV14
size: once
D: -
J: TRBJ2-5
CDR3: CASSPETRGARETQYF
DNA: TGTGCCAGCAGCCCCGAGACCCGGGGGGCCAGAGAGACCCAGTACTTC

V: TRBV5-8
size: -
D: -
J: TRBJ1-1
CDR3: CASSLDAGLSLMNTEAFF
DNA: TGTGCCAGCAGCTTGGACGCGGGGTTATCGCTCATGAACACTGAAGCTTTCTTT

V: TRBV7-9
size: -
D: TRBD1
J: TRBJ1-3
CDR3: CASSGDRLPSGNTIYF
DNA: TGTGCCAGCAGCGGGGACAGGCTCCCCTCTGGAAACACCATATATTTT

V: TRBV7-3
size: -
D: -
J: TRBJ1-2
CDR3: CASSLSRVYGYTF
DNA: TGTGCCAGCAGCTTAAGCAGGGTATATGGCTACACCTTC

V: TRBV15
size: -
D: -
J: TRBJ1-1
CDR3: CATSRALSEYTEAFF
DNA: TGTGCCACCAGCAGAGCCCTGAGTGAATACACTGAAGCTTTCTTT

V: TRBV20-1
size: -
D: TRBD2
J: TRBJ2-1
CDR3: CRAGGDNEQFF
DNA: TGCAGGGCGGGGGGGGACAATGAGCAGTTCTTC

V: TRBV5-4
size: -
D: -
J: TRBJ1-2
CDR3: CASSSSGQNYGYTF
DNA: TGTGCCAGCAGCTCATCAGGGCAAAACTATGGCTACACCTTC

V: TRBV28
size: once
D: -
J: TRBJ2-2
CDR3: CASSLTDRYTGELFF
DNA: TGTGCCAGCAGTTTGACAGACAGATACACCGGGGAGCTGTTTTTT

V: TRBV5-4
size: -
D: -
J: TRBJ2-1
CDR3: CASSLGKGISSYNEQFF
DNA: TGTGCCAGCAGCTTGGGGAAGGGGATAAGCTCCTACAATGAGCAGTTCTTC

V: TRBV18
size: -
D: TRBD2
J: TRBJ2-3
CDR3: CASSLLTSGGDTQYF
DNA: TGTGCCAGCTCACTTTTGACTAGCGGGGGAGATACGCAGTATTTT

V: TRBV7-3
size: -
D: -
J: TRBJ2-1
CDR3: CASSPMGGAYNEQFF
DNA: TGTGCCAGCAGCCCCATGGGGGGAGCTTACAATGAGCAGTTCTTC

V: TRBV5-4
size: -
D: TRBD1
J: TRBJ2-7
CDR3: CASRTGTGTGEQYF
DNA: TGTGCCAGCAGAACCGGGACAGGGACTGGTGAGCAGTACTTC